One sample yielded the 24 T cell receptor beta chains listed below, sequenced in a study of blood T cell repertoires in COVID-19. The method was immunoSEQ multiplex PCR; TCRdb's version includes in-frame clones alone and lacks a portion of them. The sample holds about 130,000 clones, roughly four fifths seen once. What was sequenced was peripheral blood. Source of these receptors: a woman in her forties or fifties with acute or convalescent COVID-19.

V usage is TRBV9 and J usage is TRBJ1-2, with D possibly TRBD1 on 6 matching bases. The CDR3 is 13 residues long. Trimming left V 5 bases short and J 7 bases short, with 15 bases between. Germline V CDR1 and CDR2: SGDLS, YYNGEE. CDR3 DNA: TGTGCCAGCAGAGCGAAGGGGGGGCCTGGCTACACCTTC. This gives the protein CASRAKGGPGYTF. Based on the CDR3 plus reference TRBV9 and TRBJ1-2, the full variable domain is DSGVTQTPKHLITATGQRVTLRCSPRSGDLSVYWYQQSLDQGLQFLIQYYNGEERAKGNILERFSAQQFPDLHSELNLSSLELGDSALYFCASRAKGGPGYTFGSGTRLTVV.

This chain joins TRBV29-1 and TRBJ1-1; TRBD1 might be the D (6 bases). CDR3 size: 14 residues. Germline CDR1 and CDR2: SQVTM and ANQGSEA. Trimming took 4 bases from V and 5 from J, leaving 17 bases between them. As DNA, the CDR3 is TGCAGCGTTGTGGGTGGGGGGGCGACGACTGAAGCTTTCTTT. This gives the protein CSVVGGGATTEAFF.

This rearrangement joins TRBV5-4 to TRBJ2-3; D is unresolved. The germline CDR1 and CDR2 sequences are SGHNT and YYREEE (reference sequence). The CDR3 has 13 residues. V shed 1 base and J shed 2 bases, with 5 bases lying between them. Here the CDR3 DNA reads TGTGCCAGCAGCTTGAGAGACACAGATACGCAGTATTTT. Its translation is CASSLRDTDTQYF.

The table lists this clone with a count of one. The chain carries TRBV7-9 and TRBJ1-1; a weak D match, TRBD1 (6 bases). This CDR3 has 11 amino acids. Trimming removed 5 bases from V and 5 bases from J, with 6 bases in between. Germline loops: CDR1 SEHNR, CDR2 FQNEAQ (reference sequence). The CDR3 spells CASSQGTEAFF. CDR3 DNA sequence: TGTGCCAGCAGCCAGGGGACTGAAGCTTTCTTT.

CDR3 sequence: CASGASDQPQHF. CDR3 bases: TGTGCTAGTGGGGCCAGCGATCAGCCCCAGCATTTT. The chain joins TRBV12-5 to TRBJ1-5, with D uncertain. Germline CDR1 is LGHNT and CDR2 is FRNRAP. This CDR3 has 12 amino acids. Between the trimmed V and J ends, which lost 6 bases and 5 bases, there was a span of 8 bases.

The chain employs TRBV6-4 and TRBJ2-1; 9 bases line up with TRBD1. The V and J ends lost 4 bases and 8 bases, in that order; junction bases with no gene match: 12. This CDR3 comprises 16 residues. Germline CDR1 is MRHNA and CDR2 is SNTAGT. The CDR3 here is CASSASGQGIPHEQFF. Here the CDR3 DNA reads TGTGCCAGCAGTGCCTCGGGACAGGGAATTCCCCATGAGCAGTTCTTC.

The chain employs TRBV12-3 or TRBV12-4 and TRBJ1-1; TRBD1 aligns across 9 bases. This CDR3 is 12 amino acids long. V was clipped by 7 bases and J by 7 bases; unmatched bases: 4. In nucleotides, the CDR3 is TGTGCCAGCAATACAGGGGGCTTTGAAGCTTTCTTT. Its protein is CASNTGGFEAFF.

V gene TRBV4-1 combines with J gene TRBJ2-7; D not resolved. The germline V gene has CDR1 MGHRA and CDR2 YSYEKL. V was clipped by 0 bases and J by 1 base, with 4 bases between them. The CDR3 spans 13 residues. The CDR3 DNA reads TGCGCCAGCAGCCAAGACGGTTCCTACGAGCAGTACTTC. Amino acid sequence: CASSQDGSYEQYF.

The V and J genes are TRBV5-4 and TRBJ2-5, with 11 bases that match TRBD1. V shed 4 bases and J 4 bases; nucleotides not matched to a gene: 6. Germline V CDR1 and CDR2: SGHNT, YYREEE (reference sequence). The CDR3 is 15 residues long. The CDR3 loop reads CASSGAGTGGETQYF. The DNA for the CDR3 is TGTGCCAGCAGCGGGGCCGGGACAGGGGGAGAGACCCAGTACTTC.

The chain has TRBV2 and TRBJ1-2, with D hard to call. CDR1 is SNHLY and CDR2 is FYNNEI in the germline V gene. This CDR3 spans 13 amino acids. V was clipped by 6 bases and J by 0 bases, with 8 bases between them. CDR3 nucleotides: TGTGCCAGCAGCGGGGTAGCTAACTATGGCTACACCTTC. Translating gives CASSGVANYGYTF.

The rearrangement links TRBV5-4 to TRBJ2-2; TRBD1 might be the D (7 bases). The CDR3 contains 15 residues. V lost 5 bases to trimming and J lost 5 bases, with 16 bases between them. The germline CDR1 and CDR2 sequences are SGHNT and YYREEE (reference sequence). CDR3: CASRRDSQGTGELFF. For the CDR3, the DNA is TGTGCCAGCAGGCGGGACAGCCAGGGGACCGGGGAGCTGTTTTTT. Drawing the rest from reference TRBV5-4 and TRBJ2-2, the complete variable domain is ETGVTQSPTHLIKTRGQQVTLRCSSQSGHNTVSWYQQALGQGPQFIFQYYREEENGRGNFPPRFSGLQFPNYSSELNVNALELDDSALYLCASRRDSQGTGELFFGEGSRLTVL.

The chain uses TRBV7-9 and TRBJ1-2, with 8 bases aligning to TRBD1. Germline-derived CDR1 and CDR2 are SEHNR and FQNEAQ (reference sequence). The CDR3 loop spans 13 amino acids. With 10 bases clipped from V and 4 bases from J, the junction kept 8 bases outside the gene matches. The CDR3 reads CAIPTGAGYGYTF. For the CDR3, the DNA is TGTGCCATACCGACAGGGGCTGGCTATGGCTACACCTTC.

V gene TRBV23-1 combines with J gene TRBJ1-1; a weak D match, TRBD1 (5 bases). TRBV23-1 belongs to the ORF category, with a function that is uncertain. The CDR3 loop spans 13 amino acids. V lost 7 bases to trimming and J lost 3 bases, with 12 bases between them. CDR3 sequence: CASIEGVHTEAFF. As DNA, the CDR3 is TGCGCCAGCATAGAAGGGGTGCACACTGAAGCTTTCTTT.

This chain links TRBV7-9 with TRBJ2-6; 10 bases fit TRBD2. The CDR3 length is 18 residues. V lost 5 bases, J lost 1 base, and 8 bases stayed unmatched. The germline CDR1 and CDR2 sequences are SEHNR and FQNEAQ (reference sequence). CDR3 in amino acids: CASSTGLAVPSGANVLTF. In DNA, the CDR3 is TGTGCCAGCAGCACAGGACTAGCGGTTCCGTCTGGGGCCAACGTCCTGACTTTC.

The CDR3 DNA follows: TGCGCCAGCAGCGTAGGTTCAGGGGAAAACACTGAAGCTTTCTTT. It encodes CASSVGSGENTEAFF. The chain employs TRBV5-1 and TRBJ1-1; perhaps TRBD1 as D (6 bases). This CDR3 is built from 15 residues. From germline, CDR1 is SGHRS and CDR2 YFSETQ. Deletions cut 4 bases from V and 2 bases from J, with 15 bases between.

This clone was counted a single time. The chain uses TRBV5-4 and TRBJ1-1; TRBD1 is a possible D gene (5 bases). Germline-derived CDR1 and CDR2 are SGHNT and YYREEE (reference sequence). V lost 2 bases, J lost 6 bases, and 14 bases lay in between. This CDR3 comprises 14 residues. The CDR3 DNA follows: TGTGCCAGCAGCTTTTGGCAGGGTGAGGCTGAAGCTTTCTTT. It is translated as CASSFWQGEAEAFF. Filled out from reference TRBV5-4 and TRBJ1-1, the complete variable domain reads ETGVTQSPTHLIKTRGQQVTLRCSSQSGHNTVSWYQQALGQGPQFIFQYYREEENGRGNFPPRFSGLQFPNYSSELNVNALELDDSALYLCASSFWQGEAEAFFGQGTRLTVV.

The chain uses TRBV30 and TRBJ1-3; no reliable D call. The CDR3 runs 13 residues. Germline V gene sequence: CDR1 GTSNPN, CDR2 SVGIG (reference sequence). Trimming removed 0 bases from V and 2 bases from J, with 5 bases in between. The CDR3 is CAWSVITGNTIYF. In DNA form, the CDR3 reads TGTGCCTGGAGTGTAATCACTGGAAACACCATATATTTT.

The chain employs TRBV10-3 and TRBJ2-2, with TRBD1 identical over 10 bases. The germline V gene has CDR1 ENHRY and CDR2 SYGVKD. Trimming at V came to 3 bases and at J to 4 bases, leaving 8 bases not matched to a gene. The CDR3 runs to 17 residues. CDR3 region: CAISDRDRGTPTGELFF. CDR3 in DNA: TGTGCCATCAGTGACCGGGACAGGGGTACTCCCACCGGGGAGCTGTTTTTT.

This chain uses TRBV19 with TRBJ1-5; 7 bases match TRBD1. The CDR3 loop spans 17 amino acids. The J segment lost 6 bases and the V segment lost 0 bases, leaving 11 bases of the junction unmatched. Germline V gene data show CDR1 as LNHDA and CDR2 as SQIVND (reference sequence). The DNA for the CDR3 is TGTGCCAGTAGTATAGAGCACAGGGGAGGAGGAGGTCAGCCCCAGCATTTT. It encodes CASSIEHRGGGGQPQHF.

About this clone itself: The identical CDR3 is also encoded by other nucleotide sequences in the sample. The V and J genes are TRBV7-8 and TRBJ1-5, with TRBD1 identical over 8 bases. The germline gives CDR1 SGHVS, CDR2 FQNEAQ. The trim removed 1 base at V and 4 bases at J, leaving 3 bases unmatched. This CDR3 spans 15 amino acids. The CDR3 protein is CASSLGTGRNQPQHF. CDR3 bases: TGTGCCAGCAGCTTAGGGACAGGGCGTAATCAGCCCCAGCATTTT. Full variable domain (missing parts from reference TRBV7-8 and TRBJ1-5): GAGVSQSPRYKVAKRGQDVALRCDPISGHVSLFWYQQALGQGPEFLTYFQNEAQLDKSGLPSDRFFAERPEGSVSTLKIQRTQQEDSAVYLCASSLGTGRNQPQHFGDGTRLSIL.

The chain employs TRBV9 and TRBJ1-2; D unresolved. V lost 3 bases, J lost 5 bases, and 11 bases lay in between. Germline V gene data show CDR1 as SGDLS and CDR2 as YYNGEE. This CDR3 has 13 amino acids. The DNA for the CDR3 is TGTGCCAGCAGCGCAGTAGGAGGTTATGGCTACACCTTC. Protein product: CASSAVGGYGYTF.

DNA for the CDR3: TGTGCCAGCAGCGTACAGGGGGACACTGAAGCTTTCTTT. Amino acids: CASSVQGDTEAFF. The chain has TRBV7-8 and TRBJ1-1, with 8 bases lining up with TRBD1. The CDR3 sequence is 13 residues long. CDR1 and CDR2 (germline): SGHVS, FQNEAQ. V shed 5 bases and J 3 bases; nucleotides not matched to a gene: 2.

The chain recombines TRBV9 with TRBJ1-1; 7 nucleotides match TRBD1. Per the germline V gene, CDR1 is SGDLS and CDR2 is YYNGEE. The CDR3 is made up of 12 amino acids. Losses at the gene ends were 8 bases for V and 8 bases for J; bases not matched to a gene: 9. CDR3 loop: CASKGQSGEAFF. CDR3 in DNA: TGTGCCAGTAAGGGACAGAGTGGCGAAGCTTTCTTT.

The J gene is TRBJ1-6, the V gene TRBV6-5, with D maybe TRBD1 (6 bases). The length of the CDR3 is 14 residues. The V end was cut by 5 bases, the J end by 7 bases, with 12 bases between. Per germline, CDR1 MNHEY and CDR2 SVGAGI. CDR3 region: CASSPGTSNSPLHF. The CDR3 DNA reads as TGTGCCAGCAGTCCCGGGACATCAAATTCACCCCTCCACTTT.